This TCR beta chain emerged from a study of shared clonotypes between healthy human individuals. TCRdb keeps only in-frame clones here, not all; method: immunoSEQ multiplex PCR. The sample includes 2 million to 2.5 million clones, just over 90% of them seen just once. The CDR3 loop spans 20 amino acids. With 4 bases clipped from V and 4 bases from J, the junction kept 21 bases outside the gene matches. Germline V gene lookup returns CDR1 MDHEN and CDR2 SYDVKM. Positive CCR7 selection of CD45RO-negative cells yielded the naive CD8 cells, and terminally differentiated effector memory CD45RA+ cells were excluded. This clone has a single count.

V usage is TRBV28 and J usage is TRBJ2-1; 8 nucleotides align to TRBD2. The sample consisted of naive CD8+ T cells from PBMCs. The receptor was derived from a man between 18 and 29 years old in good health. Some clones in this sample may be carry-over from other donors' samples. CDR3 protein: CASSSMGRRLATPPYNEQFF. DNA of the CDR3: TGTGCCAGCAGTTCGATGGGTCGACGACTAGCGACCCCCCCATACAATGAGCAGTTCTTC.